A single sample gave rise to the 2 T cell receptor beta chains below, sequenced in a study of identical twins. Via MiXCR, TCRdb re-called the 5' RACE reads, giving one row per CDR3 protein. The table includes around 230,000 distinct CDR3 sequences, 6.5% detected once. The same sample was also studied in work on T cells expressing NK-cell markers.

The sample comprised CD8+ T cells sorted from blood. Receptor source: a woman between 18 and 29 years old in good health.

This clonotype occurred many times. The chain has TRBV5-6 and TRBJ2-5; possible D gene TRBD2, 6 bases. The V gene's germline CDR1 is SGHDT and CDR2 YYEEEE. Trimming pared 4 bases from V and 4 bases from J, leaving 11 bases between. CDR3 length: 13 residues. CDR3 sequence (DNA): TGTGCCAGCAGCCCCGAAGCGGGAGAGACCCAGTACTTC. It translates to CASSPEAGETQYF.

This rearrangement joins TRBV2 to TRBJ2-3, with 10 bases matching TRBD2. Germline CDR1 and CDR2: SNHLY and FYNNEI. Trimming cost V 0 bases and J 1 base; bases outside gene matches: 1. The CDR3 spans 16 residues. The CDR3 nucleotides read TGTGCCAGCAGTGAAGCGCTAGCGGGGGGCACAGATACGCAGTATTTT. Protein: CASSEALAGGTDTQYF.